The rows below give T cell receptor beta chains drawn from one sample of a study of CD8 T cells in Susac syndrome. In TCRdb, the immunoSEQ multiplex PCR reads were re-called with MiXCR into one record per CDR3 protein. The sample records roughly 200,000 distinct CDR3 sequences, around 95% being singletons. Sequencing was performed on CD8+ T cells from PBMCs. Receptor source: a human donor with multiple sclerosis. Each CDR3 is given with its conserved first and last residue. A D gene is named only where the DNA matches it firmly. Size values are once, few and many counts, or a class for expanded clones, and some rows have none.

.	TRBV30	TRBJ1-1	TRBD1	CAWIQGVGTEAFF	TGTGCCTGGATACAGGGGGTCGGCACTGAAGCTTTCTTT
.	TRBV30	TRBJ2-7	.	CAWSDPLSYEQYF	TGTGCCTGGAGTGATCCCCTATCCTACGAGCAGTACTTC
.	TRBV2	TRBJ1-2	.	CASPGTLDGYTF	TGTGCCAGCCCCGGGACATTGGATGGCTACACCTTC
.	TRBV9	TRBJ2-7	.	CASSGPGEQYF	TGTGCCAGCAGCGGGCCGGGGGAGCAGTACTTC
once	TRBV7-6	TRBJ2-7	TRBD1	CASSLTPYGTDYEQYF	TGTGCCAGCAGCTTAACCCCCTACGGGACAGACTACGAGCAGTACTTC
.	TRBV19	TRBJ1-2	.	CASHRVGAYGYTF	TGTGCCAGCCACCGGGTAGGGGCGTATGGCTACACCTTC
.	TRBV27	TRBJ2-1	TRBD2	CASSFSGYYNEQFF	TGTGCCAGCAGTTTTAGCGGGTATTACAATGAGCAGTTCTTC
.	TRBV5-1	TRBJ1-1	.	CASSCDPTGTEAFF	TGCGCCAGCAGCTGCGACCCAACGGGCACTGAAGCTTTCTTT
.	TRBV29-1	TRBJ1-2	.	CSDVWGLDYGYTF	TGCAGCGACGTGTGGGGGTTAGACTATGGCTACACCTTC
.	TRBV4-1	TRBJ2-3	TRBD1	CASSQDPGQGYAGTQYF	TGCGCCAGCAGCCAAGATCCGGGACAGGGTTATGCAGGAACGCAGTATTTT
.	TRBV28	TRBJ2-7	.	CASSPTAAQGGHEQYF	TGTGCCAGCAGTCCAACAGCAGCGCAGGGTGGCCACGAGCAGTACTTC
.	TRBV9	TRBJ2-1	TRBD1	CASSVRQGAYNEQFF	TGTGCCAGCAGCGTAAGGCAGGGGGCCTACAATGAGCAGTTCTTC